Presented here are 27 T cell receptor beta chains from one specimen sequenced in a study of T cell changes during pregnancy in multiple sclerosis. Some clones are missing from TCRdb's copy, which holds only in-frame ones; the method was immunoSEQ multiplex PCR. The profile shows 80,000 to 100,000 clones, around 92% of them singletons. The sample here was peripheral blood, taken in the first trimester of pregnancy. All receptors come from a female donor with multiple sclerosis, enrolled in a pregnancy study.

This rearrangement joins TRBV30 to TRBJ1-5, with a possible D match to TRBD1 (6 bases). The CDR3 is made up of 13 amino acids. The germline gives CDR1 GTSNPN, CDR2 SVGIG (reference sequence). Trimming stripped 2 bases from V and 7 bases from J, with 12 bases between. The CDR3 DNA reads TGTGCCTGGAGTCTCCGAGGGGGACAGCCCCAGCATTTT. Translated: CAWSLRGGQPQHF. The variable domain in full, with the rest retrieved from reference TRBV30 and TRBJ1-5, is SQTIHQWPATLVQPVGSPLSLECTVEGTSNPNLYWYRQAAGRGLQLLFYSVGIGQISSEVPQNLSASRPQDRQFILSSKKLLLSDSGFYLCAWSLRGGQPQHFGDGTRLSIL.

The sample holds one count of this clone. As DNA, the CDR3 is TGTGCCAGTAAGCCAGGGCTCAGCTCTGGAAACACCATATATTTT. Amino acids: CASKPGLSSGNTIYF. The J gene is TRBJ1-3, the V gene TRBV19; the D gene is possibly TRBD1 (5 bases). CDR1 LNHDA and CDR2 SQIVND come from the germline V gene (reference sequence). The V gene lost 7 bases and the J gene lost 0 bases, with 13 bases spanning the gap. The CDR3 runs to 15 residues.

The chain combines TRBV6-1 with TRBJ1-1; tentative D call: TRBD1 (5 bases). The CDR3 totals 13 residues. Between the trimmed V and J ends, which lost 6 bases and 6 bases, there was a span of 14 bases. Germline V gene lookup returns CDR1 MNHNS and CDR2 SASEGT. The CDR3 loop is CASRSVGAAEAFF. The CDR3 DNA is TGTGCCAGCAGGTCTGTAGGGGCTGCTGAAGCTTTCTTT.

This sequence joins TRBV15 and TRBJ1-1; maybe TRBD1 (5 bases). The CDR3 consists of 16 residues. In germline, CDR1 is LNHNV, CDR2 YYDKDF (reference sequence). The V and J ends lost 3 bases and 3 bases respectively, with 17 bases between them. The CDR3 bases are TGTGCCACCAGCAGTTCCCTAAGGGGCCGGGACACTGAAGCTTTCTTT. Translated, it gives CATSSSLRGRDTEAFF.

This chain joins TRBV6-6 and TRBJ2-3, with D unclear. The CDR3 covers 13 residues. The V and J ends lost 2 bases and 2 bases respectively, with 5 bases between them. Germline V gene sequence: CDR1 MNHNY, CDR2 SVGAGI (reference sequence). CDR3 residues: CASSYEYTDTQYF. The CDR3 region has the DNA TGTGCCAGCAGTTACGAGTACACAGATACGCAGTATTTT.

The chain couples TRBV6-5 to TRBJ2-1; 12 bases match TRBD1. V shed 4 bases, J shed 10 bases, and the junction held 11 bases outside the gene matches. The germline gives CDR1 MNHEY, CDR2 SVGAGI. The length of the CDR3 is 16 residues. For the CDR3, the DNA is TGTGCCAGCAGTTCTCCGGGACAGGGGGCACGGCGAGAGCAGTTCTTC. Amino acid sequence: CASSSPGQGARREQFF.

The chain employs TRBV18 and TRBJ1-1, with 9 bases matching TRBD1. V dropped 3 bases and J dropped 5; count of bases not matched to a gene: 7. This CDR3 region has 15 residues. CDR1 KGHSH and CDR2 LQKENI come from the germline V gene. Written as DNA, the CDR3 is TGTGCCAGCTCACCGGCGGACAGGGGAAGTACTGAAGCTTTCTTT. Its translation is CASSPADRGSTEAFF.

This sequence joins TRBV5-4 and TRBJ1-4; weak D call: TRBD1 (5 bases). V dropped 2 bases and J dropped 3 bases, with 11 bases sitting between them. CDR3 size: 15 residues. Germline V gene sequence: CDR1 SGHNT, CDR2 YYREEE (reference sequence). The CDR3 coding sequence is TGTGCCAGCAGCTTCTCCGGGGGATCTAATGAAAAACTGTTTTTT. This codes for CASSFSGGSNEKLFF.

Written as DNA, the CDR3 is TGTGCCAGCAGCACAGGGTACTCTGGGGCCAACGTCCTGACTTTC. As protein: CASSTGYSGANVLTF. V gene TRBV7-2 combines with J gene TRBJ2-6; tentative D call: TRBD1 (6 bases). This CDR3 has 15 amino acids. The V end lost 5 bases, the J end lost 0 bases, and 8 bases lay between the germline ends. Germline lookup yields CDR1 SGHTA and CDR2 FQGNSA.

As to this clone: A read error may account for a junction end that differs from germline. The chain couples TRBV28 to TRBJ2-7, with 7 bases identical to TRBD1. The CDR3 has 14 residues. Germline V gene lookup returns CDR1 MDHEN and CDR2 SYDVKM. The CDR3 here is CASSFPRDSNEQHF. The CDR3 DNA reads TGTGCCAGCAGTTTCCCCCGGGACAGTAACGAGCAGCACTTC.

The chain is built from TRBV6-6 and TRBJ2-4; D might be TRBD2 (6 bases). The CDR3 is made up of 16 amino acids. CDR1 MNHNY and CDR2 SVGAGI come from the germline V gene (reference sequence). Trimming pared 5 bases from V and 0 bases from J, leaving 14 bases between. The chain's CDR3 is CASSGPSVLAKNIQYF. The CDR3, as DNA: TGTGCCAGCAGTGGACCTAGCGTTCTAGCCAAAAACATTCAGTACTTC.

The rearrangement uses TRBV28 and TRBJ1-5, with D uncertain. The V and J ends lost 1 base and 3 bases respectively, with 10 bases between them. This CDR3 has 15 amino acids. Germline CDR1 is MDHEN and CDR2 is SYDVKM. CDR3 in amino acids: CASSLLTGDNQPQHF. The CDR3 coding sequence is TGTGCCAGCAGTTTATTAACGGGAGACAATCAGCCCCAGCATTTT.

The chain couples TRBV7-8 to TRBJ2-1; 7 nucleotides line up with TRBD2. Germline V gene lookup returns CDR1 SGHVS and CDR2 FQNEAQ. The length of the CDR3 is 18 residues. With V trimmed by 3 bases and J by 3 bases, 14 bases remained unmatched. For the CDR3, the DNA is TGTGCCAGCAGCTTGCCCTCAGGCGGGAGAAAAGTCTACAATGAGCAGTTCTTC. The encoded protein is CASSLPSGGRKVYNEQFF.

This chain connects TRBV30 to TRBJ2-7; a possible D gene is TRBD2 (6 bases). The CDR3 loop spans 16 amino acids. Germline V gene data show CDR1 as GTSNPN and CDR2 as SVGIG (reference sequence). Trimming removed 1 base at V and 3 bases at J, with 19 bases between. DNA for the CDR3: TGTGCCTGGAGTGGACTAGAACAGAGGGTTCACTACGAGCAGTACTTC. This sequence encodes CAWSGLEQRVHYEQYF.

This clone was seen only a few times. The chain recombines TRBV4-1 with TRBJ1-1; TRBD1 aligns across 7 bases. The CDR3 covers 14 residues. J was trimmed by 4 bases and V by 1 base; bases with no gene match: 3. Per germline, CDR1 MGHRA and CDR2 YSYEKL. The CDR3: CASSQVNRGTEAFF. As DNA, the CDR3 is TGCGCCAGCAGCCAAGTTAACAGGGGCACTGAAGCTTTCTTT.

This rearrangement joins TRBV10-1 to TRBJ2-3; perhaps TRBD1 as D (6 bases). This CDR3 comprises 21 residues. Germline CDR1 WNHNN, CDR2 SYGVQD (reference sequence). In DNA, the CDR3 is TGCGCTCTTACACCATTTTTTTGGGGACAAGGACCTTGTCGTTACACAGATACGCAGTATTTT. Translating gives CALTPFFWGQGPCRYTDTQYF.

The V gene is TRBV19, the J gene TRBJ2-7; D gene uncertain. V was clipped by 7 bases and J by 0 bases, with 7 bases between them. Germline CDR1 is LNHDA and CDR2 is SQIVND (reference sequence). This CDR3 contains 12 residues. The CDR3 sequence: CASKSSSYEQYF. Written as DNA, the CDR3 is TGTGCCAGTAAGTCGAGCTCCTACGAGCAGTACTTC.

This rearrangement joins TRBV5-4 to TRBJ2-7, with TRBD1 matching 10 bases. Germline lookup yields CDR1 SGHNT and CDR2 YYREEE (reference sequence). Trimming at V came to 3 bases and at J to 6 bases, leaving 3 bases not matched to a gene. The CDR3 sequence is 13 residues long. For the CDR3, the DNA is TGTGCCAGCAGCTCCGACAGGGGGCGCGAGCAGTACTTC. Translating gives CASSSDRGREQYF.

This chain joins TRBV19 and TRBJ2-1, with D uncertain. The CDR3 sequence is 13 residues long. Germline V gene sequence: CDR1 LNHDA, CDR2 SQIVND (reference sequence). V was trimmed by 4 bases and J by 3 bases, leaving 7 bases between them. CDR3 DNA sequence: TGTGCCAGTAGTACAGCGTACTACAATGAGCAGTTCTTC. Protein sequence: CASSTAYYNEQFF.

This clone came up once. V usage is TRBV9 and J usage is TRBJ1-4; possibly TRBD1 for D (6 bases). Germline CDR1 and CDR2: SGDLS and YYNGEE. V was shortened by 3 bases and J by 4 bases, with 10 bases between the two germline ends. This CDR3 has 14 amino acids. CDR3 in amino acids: CASSADSFNEKLFF. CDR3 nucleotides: TGTGCCAGCAGCGCGGACAGTTTTAATGAAAAACTGTTTTTT.

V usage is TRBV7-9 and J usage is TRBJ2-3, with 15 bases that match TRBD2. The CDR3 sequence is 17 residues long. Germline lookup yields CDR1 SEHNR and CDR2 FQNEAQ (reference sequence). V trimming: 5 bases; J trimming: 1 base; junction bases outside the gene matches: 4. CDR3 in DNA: TGTGCCAGCAGCCGGACTAGCGGGAGGGCCGGCACAGATACGCAGTATTTT. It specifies CASSRTSGRAGTDTQYF.

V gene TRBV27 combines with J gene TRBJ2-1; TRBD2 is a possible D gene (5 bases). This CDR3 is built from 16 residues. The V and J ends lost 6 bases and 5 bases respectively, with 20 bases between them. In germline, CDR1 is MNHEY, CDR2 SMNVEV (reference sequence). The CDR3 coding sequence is TGTGCCAGCAGCTCCATTCGGCGGGTGGGGAACAATGAGCAGTTCTTC. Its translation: CASSSIRRVGNNEQFF.

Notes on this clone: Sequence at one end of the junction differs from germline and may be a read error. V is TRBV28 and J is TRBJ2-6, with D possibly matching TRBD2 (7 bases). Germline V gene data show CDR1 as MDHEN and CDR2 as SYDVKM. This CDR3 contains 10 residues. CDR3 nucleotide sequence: TGTGCCAGCAGCCTGGGGGGGCAGTTTTTC. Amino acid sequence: CASSLGGQFF.

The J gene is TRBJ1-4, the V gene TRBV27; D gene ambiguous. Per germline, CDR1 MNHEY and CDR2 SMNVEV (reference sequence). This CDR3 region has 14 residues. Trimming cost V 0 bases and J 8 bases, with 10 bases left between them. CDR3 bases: TGTGCCAGCAGTTTATCGGGCCCCTGGGAAAAACTGTTTTTT. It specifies CASSLSGPWEKLFF.

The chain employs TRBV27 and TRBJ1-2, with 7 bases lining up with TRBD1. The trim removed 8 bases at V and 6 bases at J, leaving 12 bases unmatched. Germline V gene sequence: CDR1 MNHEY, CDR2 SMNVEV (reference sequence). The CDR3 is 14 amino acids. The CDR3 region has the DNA TGTGCCAGCTCCTCACCAGGGGGAACACATGGCTACACCTTC. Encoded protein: CASSSPGGTHGYTF.

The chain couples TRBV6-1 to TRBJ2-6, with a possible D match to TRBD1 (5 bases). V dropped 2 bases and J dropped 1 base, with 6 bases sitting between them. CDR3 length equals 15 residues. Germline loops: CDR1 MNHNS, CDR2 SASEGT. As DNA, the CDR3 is TGTGCCAGCAGTGAACAGGGATCTGGGGCCAACGTCCTGACTTTC. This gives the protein CASSEQGSGANVLTF.

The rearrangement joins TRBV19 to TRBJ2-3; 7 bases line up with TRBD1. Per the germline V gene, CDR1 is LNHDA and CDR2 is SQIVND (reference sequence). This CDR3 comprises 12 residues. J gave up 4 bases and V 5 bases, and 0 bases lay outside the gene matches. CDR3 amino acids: CASSQGADTQYF. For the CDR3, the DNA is TGTGCCAGTAGTCAGGGGGCAGATACGCAGTATTTT.